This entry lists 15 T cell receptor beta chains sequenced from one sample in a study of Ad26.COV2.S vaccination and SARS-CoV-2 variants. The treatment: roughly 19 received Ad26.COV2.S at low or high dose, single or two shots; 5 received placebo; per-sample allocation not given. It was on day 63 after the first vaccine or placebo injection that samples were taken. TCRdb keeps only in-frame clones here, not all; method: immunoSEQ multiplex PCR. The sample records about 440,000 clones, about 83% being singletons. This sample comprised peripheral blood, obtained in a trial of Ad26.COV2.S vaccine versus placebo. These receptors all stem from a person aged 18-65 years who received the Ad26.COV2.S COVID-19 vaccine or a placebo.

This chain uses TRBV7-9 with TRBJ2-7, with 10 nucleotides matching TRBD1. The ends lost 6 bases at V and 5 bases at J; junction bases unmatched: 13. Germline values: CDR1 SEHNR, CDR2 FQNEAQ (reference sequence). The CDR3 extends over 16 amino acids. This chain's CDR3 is CASSPASGQGGNEQYF. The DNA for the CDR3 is TGTGCCAGCAGTCCTGCCTCCGGACAGGGGGGCAACGAGCAGTACTTC.

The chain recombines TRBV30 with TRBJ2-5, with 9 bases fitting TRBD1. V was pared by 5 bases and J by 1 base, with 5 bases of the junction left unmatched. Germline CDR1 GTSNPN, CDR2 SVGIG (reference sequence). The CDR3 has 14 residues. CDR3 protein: CAWLGTGRQETQYF. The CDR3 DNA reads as TGTGCCTGGCTGGGGACAGGGCGCCAAGAGACCCAGTACTTC.

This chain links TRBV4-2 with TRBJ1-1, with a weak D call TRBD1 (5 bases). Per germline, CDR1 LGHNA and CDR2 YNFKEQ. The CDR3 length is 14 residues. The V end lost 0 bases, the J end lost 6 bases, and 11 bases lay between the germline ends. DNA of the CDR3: TGTGCCAGCAGCCAAGAGACAGTTCAGGCTGAAGCTTTCTTT. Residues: CASSQETVQAEAFF.

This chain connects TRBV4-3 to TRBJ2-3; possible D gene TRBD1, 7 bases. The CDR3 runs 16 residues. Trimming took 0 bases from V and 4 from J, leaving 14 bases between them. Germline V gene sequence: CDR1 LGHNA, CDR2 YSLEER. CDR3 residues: CASSQDYSRGADTQYF. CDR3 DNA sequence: TGCGCCAGCAGCCAAGATTATAGCAGGGGGGCAGATACGCAGTATTTT.

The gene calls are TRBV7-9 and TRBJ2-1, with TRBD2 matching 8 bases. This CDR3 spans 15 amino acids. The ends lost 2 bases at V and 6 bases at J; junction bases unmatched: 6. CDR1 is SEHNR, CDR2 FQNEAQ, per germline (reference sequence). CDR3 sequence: CASSLLTSGFNEQFF. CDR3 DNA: TGTGCCAGCAGCTTATTAACTAGCGGTTTCAATGAGCAGTTCTTC.

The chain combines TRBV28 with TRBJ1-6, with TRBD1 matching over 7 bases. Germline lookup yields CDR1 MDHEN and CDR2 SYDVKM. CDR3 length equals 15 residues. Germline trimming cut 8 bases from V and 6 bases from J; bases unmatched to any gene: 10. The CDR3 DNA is TGTGCCAGCCAGCCGGCGACAGGGAGTAATTCACCCCTCCACTTT. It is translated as CASQPATGSNSPLHF.

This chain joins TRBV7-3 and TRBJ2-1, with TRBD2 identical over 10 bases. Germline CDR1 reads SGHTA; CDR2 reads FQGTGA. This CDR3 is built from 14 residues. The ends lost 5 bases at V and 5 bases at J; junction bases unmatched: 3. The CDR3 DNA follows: TGTGCCAGCAGCCCGGGACTAGCGAACAATGAGCAGTTCTTC. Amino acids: CASSPGLANNEQFF.

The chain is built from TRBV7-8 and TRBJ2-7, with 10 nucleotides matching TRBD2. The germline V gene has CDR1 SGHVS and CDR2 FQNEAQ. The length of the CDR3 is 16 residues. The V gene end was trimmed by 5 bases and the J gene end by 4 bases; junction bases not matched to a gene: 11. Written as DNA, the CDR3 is TGTGCCAGCAGCACCGGGTCTAGCGGGAGTAGTTACGAGCAGTACTTC. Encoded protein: CASSTGSSGSSYEQYF. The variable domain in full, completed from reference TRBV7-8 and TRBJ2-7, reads GAGVSQSPRYKVAKRGQDVALRCDPISGHVSLFWYQQALGQGPEFLTYFQNEAQLDKSGLPSDRFFAERPEGSVSTLKIQRTQQEDSAVYLCASSTGSSGSSYEQYFGPGTRLTVT.

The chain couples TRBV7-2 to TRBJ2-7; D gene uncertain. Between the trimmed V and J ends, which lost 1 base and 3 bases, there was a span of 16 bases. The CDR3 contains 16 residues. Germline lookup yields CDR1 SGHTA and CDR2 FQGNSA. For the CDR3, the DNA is TGTGCCAGCAGCTTAGTATCCAGTCGGTCGGACTACGAGCAGTACTTC. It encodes CASSLVSSRSDYEQYF.

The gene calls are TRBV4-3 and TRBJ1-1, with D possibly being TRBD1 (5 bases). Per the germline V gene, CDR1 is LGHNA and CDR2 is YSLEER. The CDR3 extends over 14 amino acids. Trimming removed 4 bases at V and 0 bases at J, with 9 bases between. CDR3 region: CASSPVGVNTEAFF. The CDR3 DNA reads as TGCGCCAGCAGCCCCGTAGGGGTGAACACTGAAGCTTTCTTT.

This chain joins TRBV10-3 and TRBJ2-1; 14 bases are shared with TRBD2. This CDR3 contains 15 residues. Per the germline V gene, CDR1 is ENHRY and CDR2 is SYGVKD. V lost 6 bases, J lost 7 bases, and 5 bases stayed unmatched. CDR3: CAIRGLAGVTNEQFF. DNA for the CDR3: TGTGCCATCAGGGGACTAGCGGGAGTAACAAATGAGCAGTTCTTC.

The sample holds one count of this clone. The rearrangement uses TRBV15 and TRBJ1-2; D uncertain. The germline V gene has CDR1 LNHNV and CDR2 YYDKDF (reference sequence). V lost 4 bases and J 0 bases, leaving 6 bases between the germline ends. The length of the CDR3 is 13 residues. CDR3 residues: CATSTTANYGYTF. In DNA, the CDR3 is TGTGCCACCAGCACCACAGCTAACTATGGCTACACCTTC.

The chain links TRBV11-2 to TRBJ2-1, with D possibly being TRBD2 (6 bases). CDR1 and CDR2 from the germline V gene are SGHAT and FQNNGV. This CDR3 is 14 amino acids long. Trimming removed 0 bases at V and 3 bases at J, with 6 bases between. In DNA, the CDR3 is TGTGCCAGCAGCTTAGAAGCGGGCTACAATGAGCAGTTCTTC. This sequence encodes CASSLEAGYNEQFF.

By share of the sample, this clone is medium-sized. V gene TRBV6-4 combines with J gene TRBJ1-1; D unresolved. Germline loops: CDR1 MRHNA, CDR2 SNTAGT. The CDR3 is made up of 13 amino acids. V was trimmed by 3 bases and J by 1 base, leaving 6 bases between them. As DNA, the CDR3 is TGTGCCAGCAGTGAACGAGAGAACACTGAAGCTTTCTTT. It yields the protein CASSERENTEAFF.

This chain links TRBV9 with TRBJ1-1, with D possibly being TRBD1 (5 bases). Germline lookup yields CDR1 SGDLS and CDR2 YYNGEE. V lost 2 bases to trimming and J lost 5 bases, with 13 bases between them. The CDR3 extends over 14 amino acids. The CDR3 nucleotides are TGTGCCAGCAGCGTTGGCAGGGAAAGGACTGAAGCTTTCTTT. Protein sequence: CASSVGRERTEAFF.